This record concerns one T cell receptor (beta chain) sequence. What it recognizes is unknown. Germline CDR1 reads SGHTA; CDR2 reads FQGNSA. V lost 4 bases and J lost 2; bases outside the gene matches: 8. This CDR3 is 17 amino acids long. Donors were systemically healthy Caucasian individuals from Russia aged roughly 6 to 100 years. This record comes from a study of blood T cells in healthy people across ages. General study results and limits: A roughly linear fall in TCR beta diversity per million T cells was seen with increasing age. The percentage of naive T cells correlated strongly with TCR beta diversity.

It was with a sample-barcoded 5' primer and a J-beta primer mix that a second PCR of about 7 to 12 cycles was run. Researchers report that a template-switch adaptor with 12 random nucleotides tagged each cDNA molecule. TCRdb called the 5' RACE reads again in MiXCR, with one record for every CDR3 protein. Here the sample spans 550,000 to 600,000 distinct CDR3 sequences, approximately 25% being singletons. This chain connects TRBV7-2 to TRBJ2-5; 12 positions agree with TRBD2. Material for sequencing was blood. This clonotype originated in a woman in her 70s in good health. This chain's CDR3 is CASSSGTSGGWQETQYF. The CDR3 DNA follows: TGTGCCAGCAGCTCCGGAACTAGCGGGGGGTGGCAAGAGACCCAGTACTTC.